This TCR beta chain comes out of a study of T cells expressing NK-cell markers. About the research overall: HCMV serostatus: most of the eight sequenced donors positive, one negative. General study findings and limits: A range of about 1.0-7.5% of CD8+ T cells consisted of dominant NKG2C+ clonotypes in more than five donors.

The germline V gene encodes CDR1 KGHDR and CDR2 SFDVKD. CDR3 length: 17 amino acids. On this clonotype: Its antigen is not known.

From its re-call of the 5' RACE reads, TCRdb lists each CDR3 protein once, without DNA. The repertoire shows fewer than 300,000 distinct CDR3 sequences; the top ten hold around 4%. The sequence was obtained from a woman aged 18-69 years in good health. The chain has TRBV24-1 and TRBJ2-1; TCRdb's assignment of TRBD1 cannot be checked, as there is no DNA. The sample taken for sequencing was blood T cells: a sorted CD56 or NKG2C T cell subset, CD4+ or CD8+ T cells, or bulk PBMC T cells (not recorded which). The CDR3 here is CATSDFPEVSYYNEQFF.